This T cell receptor beta chain appears in the sequencing data of a study of response to subunit inactivated influenza vaccine. TCRdb passed the RT-PCR reads through MiXCR, listing each CDR3 protein once. The sample contains 500,000 to 600,000 distinct CDR3 sequences, approximately 7.6% of which appear only once. Study results and caveats: Authors proposed each seasonal influenza vaccination draws in few new T cells.

A note on this clonotype: Antigen unknown.

CDR3 length equals 12 residues. Germline lookup yields CDR1 MNHEY and CDR2 SMNVEV (reference sequence). The V end was cut by 5 bases, the J end by 6 bases, with 11 bases between. The chain joins TRBV27 to TRBJ2-7, with D maybe TRBD1 (5 bases). This clonotype was sampled from a man aged 45 to 75 who received an inactivated influenza vaccine. The sample was PBMCs from blood, taken less than 30 months after vaccination. Written as DNA, the CDR3 is TGTGCCAGCAGTCGGCAGGGCATCGAGCAGTACTTC. It yields the protein CASSRQGIEQYF.